The 28 T cell receptor beta chains given below trace back to one sample, sequenced in a study of T cell changes during pregnancy in multiple sclerosis. Generated by immunoSEQ multiplex PCR, the TCRdb table keeps only in-frame clones and is missing some. The sample includes over 50,000 clones, approximately 92% seen only once; the top ten take approximately 0.25%. This specimen consisted of CD4+ T cells from peripheral blood mononuclear cells, obtained in the third trimester of pregnancy. These TCRs come from a female donor with multiple sclerosis, enrolled in a pregnancy study.

This chain joins TRBV28 and TRBJ2-1; perhaps TRBD2 as D (6 bases). Between the trimmed V and J ends, which lost 1 base and 4 bases, there was a span of 8 bases. This CDR3 is built from 14 residues. Germline-derived CDR1 and CDR2 are MDHEN and SYDVKM. In DNA form, the CDR3 reads TGTGCCAGCAGTTTATCGGGGGTGTACAATGAGCAGTTCTTC. It codes for CASSLSGVYNEQFF.

V usage is TRBV28 and J usage is TRBJ2-2, with 8 bases identical to TRBD2. This CDR3 region has 14 residues. J was trimmed by 7 bases and V by 6 bases; bases with no gene match: 7. The germline gives CDR1 MDHEN, CDR2 SYDVKM. For the CDR3, the DNA is TGTGCCAGCAGATCGGGGGGGGAGCTCGGGGAGCTGTTTTTT. This encodes CASRSGGELGELFF.

The rearrangement uses TRBV5-1 and TRBJ2-1, with 9 bases lining up with TRBD2. The CDR3 has 14 residues. V lost 4 bases to trimming and J lost 7 bases; unmatched junction nucleotides: 6. From germline, CDR1 is SGHRS and CDR2 YFSETQ. The CDR3, as DNA: TGCGCCAGCAGCCCCAGCGGGGGGAAAAATGAGCAGTTCTTC. This translates into CASSPSGGKNEQFF.

The gene calls are TRBV5-6 and TRBJ1-1; 9 positions match TRBD1. The germline CDR1 and CDR2 sequences are SGHDT and YYEEEE. After removal of 1 base from V and 0 bases from J, the junction contained 10 bases not matched to a gene. The CDR3 consists of 18 residues. The CDR3, as DNA: TGTGCCAGCAGCTTGAGGGACAGGGTGTCCAACCTGAACACTGAAGCTTTCTTT. Translated, it gives CASSLRDRVSNLNTEAFF. The whole variable domain, remainder taken from reference TRBV5-6 and TRBJ1-1, is DAGVTQSPTHLIKTRGQQVTLRCSPKSGHDTVSWYQQALGQGPQFIFQYYEEEERQRGNFPDRFSGHQFPNYSSELNVNALLLGDSALYLCASSLRDRVSNLNTEAFFGQGTRLTVV.

The chain recombines TRBV28 with TRBJ2-1, with D tentatively TRBD2 (5 bases). The germline CDR1 and CDR2 sequences are MDHEN and SYDVKM. V shed 5 bases and J shed 3 bases, with 14 bases lying between them. The CDR3 runs to 15 residues. CDR3 nucleotides: TGTGCCAGCAGTCGCCTTACTAGGAACTACAATGAGCAGTTCTTC. Translating it yields CASSRLTRNYNEQFF.

The rearrangement uses TRBV5-1 and TRBJ2-1; TRBD2 agrees at 9 bases. This CDR3 region has 15 residues. J gave up 7 bases and V 4 bases, and 9 bases lay outside the gene matches. The germline gives CDR1 SGHRS, CDR2 YFSETQ. CDR3 bases: TGCGCCAGCAGCACGACTAGCGGCCCGTTAAATGAGCAGTTCTTC. Encoded protein: CASSTTSGPLNEQFF.

This clone appeared a single time. Other DNA sequences within the sample encode an identical CDR3. This chain links TRBV9 with TRBJ1-2, with D maybe TRBD1 (6 bases). This CDR3 is 14 amino acids long. Trimming removed 2 bases at V and 2 bases at J, with 10 bases between. Germline assignment: CDR1 SGDLS and CDR2 YYNGEE. CDR3 sequence reads: CASSVGGSNYGYTF. In DNA, the CDR3 is TGTGCCAGCAGCGTTGGGGGCAGCAACTATGGCTACACCTTC.

This clone appeared a single time. DNA for the CDR3: TGTGCCAGCAGTTTAAGAGGGCAACTCAATCAGCCCCAGCATTTT. Translation gives CASSLRGQLNQPQHF. The J gene is TRBJ1-5, the V gene TRBV27; no definite D call. The V and J ends lost 2 bases and 3 bases respectively, with 11 bases between them. Looked up from germline, CDR1 is MNHEY and CDR2 is SMNVEV (reference sequence). CDR3 length: 15 residues.

The chain employs TRBV11-3 and TRBJ2-5; 8 bases align to TRBD2. The trim removed 4 bases at V and 1 base at J, leaving 8 bases unmatched. Germline V gene data show CDR1 as SGHNT and CDR2 as YENEEA. CDR3 length equals 16 residues. CDR3 DNA sequence: TGTGCCAGCAGCTCTCCTGAAAGCGGGGGCCAAGAGACCCAGTACTTC. It specifies CASSSPESGGQETQYF.

This rearrangement joins TRBV11-3 to TRBJ1-1; 8 bases line up with TRBD1. CDR3 length: 15 amino acids. V shed 5 bases and J 6 bases; nucleotides not matched to a gene: 11. CDR1 and CDR2 (germline): SGHNT, YENEEA. CDR3 region: CASSRSGGEGAEAFF. The DNA for the CDR3 is TGTGCCAGCAGCAGATCAGGGGGCGAGGGAGCTGAAGCTTTCTTT. Based on the CDR3 plus reference TRBV11-3 and TRBJ1-1, the full variable domain is EAGVVQSPRYKIIEKKQPVAFWCNPISGHNTLYWYLQNLGQGPELLIRYENEEAVDDSQLPKDRFSAERLKGVDSTLKIQPAELGDSAVYLCASSRSGGEGAEAFFGQGTRLTVV.

The chain is built from TRBV5-1 and TRBJ1-2, with a tentative D call TRBD1 (6 bases). The CDR3 is 16 amino acids. The germline CDR1 and CDR2 sequences are SGHRS and YFSETQ. V lost 3 bases to trimming and J lost 0 bases, with 15 bases between them. The CDR3 reads CASSWTATQANYGYTF. For the CDR3, the DNA is TGCGCCAGCAGCTGGACAGCCACCCAAGCTAACTATGGCTACACCTTC.

The chain links TRBV7-7 to TRBJ2-3, with D tentatively TRBD2 (5 bases). V was pared by 4 bases and J by 0 bases, with 11 bases between. CDR3 length equals 15 residues. Germline-derived CDR1 and CDR2 are SSHAT and FNYEAQ (reference sequence). This chain's CDR3 is CASSYGLASTDTQYF. The CDR3 DNA reads as TGTGCCAGCAGCTATGGACTGGCTAGCACAGATACGCAGTATTTT.

V is TRBV15 and J is TRBJ1-5; 11 nucleotides match TRBD1. Germline lookup yields CDR1 LNHNV and CDR2 YYDKDF (reference sequence). V gave up 5 bases and J gave up 2 bases; unmatched junction bases: 8. The CDR3 has 17 residues. CDR3 nucleotide sequence: TGTGCCACCAGCGGGAGGACAGGGGGCTGGGGCAATCAGCCCCAGCATTTT. Translating gives CATSGRTGGWGNQPQHF.

This clone was found a few times. The CDR3 loop is CASRDSLNQPQHF. DNA for the CDR3: TGTGCCAGTAGGGACAGCCTCAATCAGCCCCAGCATTTT. The rearrangement joins TRBV19 to TRBJ1-5; maybe TRBD1 (6 bases). V gave up 6 bases and J gave up 3 bases, with 9 bases separating them. There are 13 residues in the CDR3. Germline CDR1 is LNHDA and CDR2 is SQIVND (reference sequence).

This sequence joins TRBV5-1 and TRBJ2-1, with 9 bases fitting TRBD2. The germline V gene has CDR1 SGHRS and CDR2 YFSETQ. The CDR3 length is 20 residues. J was trimmed by 0 bases and V by 2 bases; bases with no gene match: 15. CDR3 sequence: CASSLYRGLAASSSYNEQFF. Written as DNA, the CDR3 is TGCGCCAGCAGCTTATATAGGGGACTAGCCGCTTCAAGCTCCTACAATGAGCAGTTCTTC.

The CDR3 protein is CSVDASGFTDTQYF. CDR3 DNA sequence: TGCAGCGTTGACGCTAGCGGATTCACAGATACGCAGTATTTT. This sequence joins TRBV29-1 and TRBJ2-3; TRBD2 matches at 7 bases. Germline V CDR1 and CDR2: SQVTM, ANQGSEA. The V gene end was trimmed by 3 bases and the J gene end by 2 bases; junction bases not matched to a gene: 5. The CDR3 has 14 amino acids.

CDR3 region: CASSEALGRREETQYF. CDR3 DNA: TGTGCCAGCAGTGAAGCGCTTGGGAGAAGGGAAGAGACCCAGTACTTC. This chain uses TRBV2 with TRBJ2-5; possible D gene TRBD2, 5 bases. Trimming pared 0 bases from V and 3 bases from J, leaving 14 bases between. CDR3 length equals 16 residues. From germline, CDR1 is SNHLY and CDR2 FYNNEI.

The chain couples TRBV5-5 to TRBJ2-3; 8 bases match TRBD2. Germline V gene sequence: CDR1 SGHKS, CDR2 YYEKEE (reference sequence). The CDR3 sequence is 14 residues long. V dropped 5 bases and J dropped 1; count of bases not matched to a gene: 3. CDR3 amino acids: CASSSGAGTDTQYF. CDR3 bases: TGTGCCAGCAGTAGCGGGGCTGGCACAGATACGCAGTATTTT.

V usage is TRBV5-1 and J usage is TRBJ2-2, with TRBD2 matching over 7 bases. Germline V gives CDR1 SGHRS, CDR2 YFSETQ. V lost 4 bases and J lost 1; bases outside the gene matches: 16. The CDR3 consists of 19 residues. This chain's CDR3 is CASSLGGFSTSVNTGELFF. CDR3 sequence (DNA): TGCGCCAGCAGCCTGGGCGGGTTCTCCACTAGCGTGAACACCGGGGAGCTGTTTTTT.

V usage is TRBV14 and J usage is TRBJ1-6; 7 bases map to TRBD1. V shed 4 bases and J 6 bases; nucleotides not matched to a gene: 3. The CDR3 has 14 amino acids. The V gene's germline CDR1 is SGHDN and CDR2 FVKESK. CDR3 bases: TGTGCCAGCAGCCTTAGGGGGCGTAATTCACCCCTCCACTTT. This sequence encodes CASSLRGRNSPLHF.

V is TRBV5-4 and J is TRBJ2-1, with 7 nucleotides matching TRBD2. Germline trimming cut 4 bases from V and 0 bases from J; bases unmatched to any gene: 7. CDR1 is SGHNT, CDR2 YYREEE, per germline (reference sequence). This CDR3 spans 16 amino acids. CDR3 nucleotides: TGTGCCAGCAGCCCGGGACTATCGAGCTCCTACAATGAGCAGTTCTTC. Amino acids: CASSPGLSSSYNEQFF.

There are a few counts of this clone. This rearrangement joins TRBV18 to TRBJ1-3; no clear D gene. V lost 0 bases and J lost 3, with 9 bases in between. Looked up from germline, CDR1 is KGHSH and CDR2 is LQKENI. This CDR3 is built from 15 residues. The CDR3 spells CASSPPNTVGNTIYF. In DNA, the CDR3 is TGTGCCAGCTCACCACCCAACACCGTTGGAAACACCATATATTTT.

V gene TRBV5-8 combines with J gene TRBJ1-2; 9 bases map to TRBD1. This CDR3 comprises 13 residues. The V gene end was trimmed by 7 bases and the J gene end by 5 bases; junction bases not matched to a gene: 6. Looked up from germline, CDR1 is SGHTS and CDR2 is YDEGEE. CDR3 sequence: CASERGQGYGYTF. The CDR3 region has the DNA TGTGCCAGCGAGCGCGGACAGGGGTATGGCTACACCTTC.

The J gene is TRBJ1-1, the V gene TRBV10-3; 7 positions match TRBD1. With 10 bases clipped from V and 2 bases from J, the junction kept 7 bases outside the gene matches. CDR3 length: 13 amino acids. CDR1 ENHRY and CDR2 SYGVKD come from the germline V gene. In nucleotides, the CDR3 is TGTGCCACCGCGACAGGGCCTAACACTGAAGCTTTCTTT. It translates to CATATGPNTEAFF.

This chain connects TRBV7-6 to TRBJ2-7, with TRBD2 identical over 9 bases. V trimming: 3 bases; J trimming: 3 bases; junction bases outside the gene matches: 6. The CDR3 contains 15 residues. Germline CDR1 SGHVS, CDR2 FNYEAQ. The CDR3 loop is CASSFSSGRDYEQYF. CDR3 coding DNA: TGTGCCAGCAGCTTTAGTAGCGGGAGAGACTACGAGCAGTACTTC.

Remarks on this clone: One junction end does not reproduce the germline sequence, and a read error may be involved. The gene calls are TRBV2 and TRBJ1-2, with D possibly matching TRBD1 (5 bases). The CDR3 is 14 amino acids. The germline V gene has CDR1 SNHLY and CDR2 FYNNEI. The CDR3 protein is CASSVGGDLSEGHF. The CDR3 nucleotides are TGTGCCAGCAGCGTAGGAGGGGACTTATCGGAAGGGCACTTC.

V and J are TRBV5-1 and TRBJ2-1, with 13 bases identical to TRBD2. The ends lost 4 bases at V and 6 bases at J; junction bases unmatched: 4. The germline V gene has CDR1 SGHRS and CDR2 YFSETQ. The CDR3 is 15 residues long. CDR3 coding DNA: TGCGCCAGCAGCCCTACTAGCGGGAGGGCCAATGAGCAGTTCTTC. As protein: CASSPTSGRANEQFF.

The J gene is TRBJ1-5, the V gene TRBV6-5; D unresolved. This CDR3 contains 15 residues. V dropped 4 bases and J dropped 6 bases, with 16 bases sitting between them. Germline CDR1 and CDR2: MNHEY and SVGAGI. In nucleotides, the CDR3 is TGTGCCAGCAGTTCCAGTGGAGTCTCTGGTCAGCCCCAGCATTTT. Protein sequence: CASSSSGVSGQPQHF.